This T cell receptor (beta chain) originates from a study of technical replicates of blood from several donors. In germline, CDR1 is MNHNS, CDR2 SASEGT. The J segment lost 6 bases and the V segment lost 4 bases, leaving 6 bases of the junction unmatched. The CDR3 length is 15 residues. Profiling relied on immunoSEQ multiplex PCR, and the TCRdb table lists in-frame clones only, not all of them. The sample lists tens of thousands of clones, roughly 94% occurring once. The receptor was derived from a human donor in good health. Sequencing input: T cells isolated from PBMCs. The chain has TRBV6-1 and TRBJ2-2; 9 bases line up with TRBD1. This CDR3 is CASSAPWTGAGELFF. CDR3 DNA sequence: TGTGCCAGCAGTGCACCCTGGACAGGGGCCGGGGAGCTGTTTTTT.